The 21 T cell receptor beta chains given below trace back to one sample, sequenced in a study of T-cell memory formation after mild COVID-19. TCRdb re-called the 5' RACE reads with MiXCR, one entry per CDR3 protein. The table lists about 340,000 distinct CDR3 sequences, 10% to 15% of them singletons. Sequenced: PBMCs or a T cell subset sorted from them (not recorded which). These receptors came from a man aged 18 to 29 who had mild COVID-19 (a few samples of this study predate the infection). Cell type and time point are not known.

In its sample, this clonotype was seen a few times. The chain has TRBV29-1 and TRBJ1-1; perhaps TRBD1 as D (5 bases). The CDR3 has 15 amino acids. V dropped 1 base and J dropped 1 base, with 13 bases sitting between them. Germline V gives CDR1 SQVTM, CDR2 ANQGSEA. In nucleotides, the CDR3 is TGCAGCGTTGAAGGAGGGCGGGGCGCGAACACTGAAGCTTTCTTT. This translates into CSVEGGRGANTEAFF.

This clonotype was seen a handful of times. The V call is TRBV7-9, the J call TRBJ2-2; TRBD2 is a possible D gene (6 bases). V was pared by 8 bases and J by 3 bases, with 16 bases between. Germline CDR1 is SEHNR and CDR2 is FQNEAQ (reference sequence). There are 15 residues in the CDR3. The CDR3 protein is CASPRGALDTGELFF. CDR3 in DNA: TGTGCCAGCCCTCGCGGGGCTCTTGACACCGGGGAGCTGTTTTTT.

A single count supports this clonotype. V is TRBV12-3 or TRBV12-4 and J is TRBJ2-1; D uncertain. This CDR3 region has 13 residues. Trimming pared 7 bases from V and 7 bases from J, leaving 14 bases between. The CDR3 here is CASINYPENEQFF. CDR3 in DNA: TGTGCCAGCATCAACTATCCGGAAAATGAGCAGTTCTTC.

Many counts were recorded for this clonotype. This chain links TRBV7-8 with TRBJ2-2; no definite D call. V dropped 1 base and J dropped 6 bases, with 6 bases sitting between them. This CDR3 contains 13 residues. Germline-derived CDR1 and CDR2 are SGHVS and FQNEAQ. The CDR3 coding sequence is TGTGCCAGCAGCTTAGTCCTAGCCGGGGAGCTGTTTTTT. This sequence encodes CASSLVLAGELFF.

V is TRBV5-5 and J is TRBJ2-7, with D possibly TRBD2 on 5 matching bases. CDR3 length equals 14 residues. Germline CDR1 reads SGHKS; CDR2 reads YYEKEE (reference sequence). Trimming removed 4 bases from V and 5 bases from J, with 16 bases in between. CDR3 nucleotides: TGTGCCAGCAGCCCACGTCGGGATGGTGACGAGCAGTACTTC. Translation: CASSPRRDGDEQYF.

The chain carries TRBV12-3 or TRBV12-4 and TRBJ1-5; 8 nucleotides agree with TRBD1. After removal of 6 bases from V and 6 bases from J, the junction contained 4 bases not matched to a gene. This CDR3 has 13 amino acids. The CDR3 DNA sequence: TGTGCCAGCAGGATACAGGGGGGTCAGCCCCAGCATTTT. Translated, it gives CASRIQGGQPQHF.

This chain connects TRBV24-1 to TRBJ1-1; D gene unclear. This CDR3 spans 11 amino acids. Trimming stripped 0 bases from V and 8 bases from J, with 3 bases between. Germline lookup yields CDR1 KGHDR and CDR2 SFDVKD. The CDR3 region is CATSDLYEAFF. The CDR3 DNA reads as TGTGCCACCAGTGATTTGTACGAAGCTTTCTTT.

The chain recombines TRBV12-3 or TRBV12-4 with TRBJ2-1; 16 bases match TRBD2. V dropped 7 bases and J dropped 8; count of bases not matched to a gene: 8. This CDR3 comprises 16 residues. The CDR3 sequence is CASTRGLAGGADEQFF. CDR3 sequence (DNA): TGTGCCAGCACCAGGGGACTAGCGGGGGGGGCGGATGAGCAGTTCTTC.

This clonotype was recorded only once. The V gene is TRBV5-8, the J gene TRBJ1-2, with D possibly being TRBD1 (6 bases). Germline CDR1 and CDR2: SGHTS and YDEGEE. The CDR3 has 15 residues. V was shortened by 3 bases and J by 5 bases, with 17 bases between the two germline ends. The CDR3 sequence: CASSSEGVTNYGYTF. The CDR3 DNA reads TGTGCCAGCAGCTCCGAGGGGGTGACAAATTATGGCTACACCTTC.

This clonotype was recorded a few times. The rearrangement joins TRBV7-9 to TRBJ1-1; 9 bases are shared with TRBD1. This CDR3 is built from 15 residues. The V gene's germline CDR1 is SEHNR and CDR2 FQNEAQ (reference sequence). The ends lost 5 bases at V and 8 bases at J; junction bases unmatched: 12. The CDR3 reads CASSPDRGWDREAFF. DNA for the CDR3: TGTGCCAGCAGCCCCGACAGGGGGTGGGATCGAGAAGCTTTCTTT.

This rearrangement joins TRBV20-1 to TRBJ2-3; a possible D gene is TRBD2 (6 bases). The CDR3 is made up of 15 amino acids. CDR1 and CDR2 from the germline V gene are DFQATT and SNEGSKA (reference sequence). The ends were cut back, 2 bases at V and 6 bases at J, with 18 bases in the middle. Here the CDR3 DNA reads TGCAGTGCTAGAACTGGGGGGTCCCCTAGTGATACGCAGTATTTT. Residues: CSARTGGSPSDTQYF.

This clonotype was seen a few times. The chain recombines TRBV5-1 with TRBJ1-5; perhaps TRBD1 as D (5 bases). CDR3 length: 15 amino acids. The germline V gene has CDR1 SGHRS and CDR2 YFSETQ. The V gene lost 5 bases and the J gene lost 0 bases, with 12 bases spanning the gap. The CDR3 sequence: CASRVGGTSNQPQHF. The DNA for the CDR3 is TGCGCCAGCAGGGTGGGGGGTACTAGCAATCAGCCCCAGCATTTT.

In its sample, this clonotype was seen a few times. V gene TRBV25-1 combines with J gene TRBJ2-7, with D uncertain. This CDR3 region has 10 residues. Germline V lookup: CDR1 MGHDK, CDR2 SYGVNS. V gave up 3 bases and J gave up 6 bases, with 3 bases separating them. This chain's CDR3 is CASSEGEQYF. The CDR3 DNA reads TGTGCCAGCAGTGAGGGCGAGCAGTACTTC.

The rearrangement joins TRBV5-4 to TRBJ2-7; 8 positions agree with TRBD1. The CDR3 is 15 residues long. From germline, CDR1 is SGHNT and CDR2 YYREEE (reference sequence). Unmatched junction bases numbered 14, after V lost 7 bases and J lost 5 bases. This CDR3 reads CASSDRGGSGHEQYV. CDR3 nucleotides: TGTGCCAGCTCTGACAGGGGCGGGTCTGGCCACGAGCAGTACGTC.

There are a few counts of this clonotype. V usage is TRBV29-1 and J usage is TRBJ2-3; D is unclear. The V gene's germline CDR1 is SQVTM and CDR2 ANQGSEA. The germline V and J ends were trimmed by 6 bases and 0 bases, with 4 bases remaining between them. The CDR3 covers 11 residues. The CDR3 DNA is TGCAGCGTCTACAGCACAGATACGCAGTATTTT. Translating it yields CSVYSTDTQYF.

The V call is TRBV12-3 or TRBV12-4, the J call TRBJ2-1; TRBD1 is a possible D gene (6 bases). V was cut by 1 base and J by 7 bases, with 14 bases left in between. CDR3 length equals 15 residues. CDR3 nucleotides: TGTGCCAGCAGTTTAGGCAGGGGAGAGTGGAATGAGCAGTTCTTC. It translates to CASSLGRGEWNEQFF.

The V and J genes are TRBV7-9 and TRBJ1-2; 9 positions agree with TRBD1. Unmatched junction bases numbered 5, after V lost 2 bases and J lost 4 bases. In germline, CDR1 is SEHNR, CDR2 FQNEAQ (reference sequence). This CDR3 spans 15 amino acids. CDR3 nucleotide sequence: TGTGCCAGCAGCTTATCCCTGGGACAGGGCTATGGCTACACCTTC. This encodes CASSLSLGQGYGYTF.

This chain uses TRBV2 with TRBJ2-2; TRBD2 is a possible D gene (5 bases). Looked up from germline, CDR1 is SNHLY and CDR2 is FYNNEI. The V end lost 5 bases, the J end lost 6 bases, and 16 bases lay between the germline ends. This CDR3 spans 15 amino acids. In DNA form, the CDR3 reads TGTGCCAGCAGTTCCCCTAGCAGCATGGCCGGGGAGCTGTTTTTT. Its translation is CASSSPSSMAGELFF.

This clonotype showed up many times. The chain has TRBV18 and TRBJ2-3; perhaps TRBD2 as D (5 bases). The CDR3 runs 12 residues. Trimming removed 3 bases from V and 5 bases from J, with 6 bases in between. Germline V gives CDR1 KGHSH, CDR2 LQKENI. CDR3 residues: CASSPGVDTQYF. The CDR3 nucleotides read TGTGCCAGCTCACCGGGAGTAGATACGCAGTATTTT.

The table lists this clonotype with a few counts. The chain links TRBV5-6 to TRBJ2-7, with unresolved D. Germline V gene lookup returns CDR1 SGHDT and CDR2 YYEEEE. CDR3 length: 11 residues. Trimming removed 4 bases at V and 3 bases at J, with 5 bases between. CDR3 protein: CASSLYYEQYV. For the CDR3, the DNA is TGTGCCAGCAGCCTCTACTACGAGCAGTACGTC.

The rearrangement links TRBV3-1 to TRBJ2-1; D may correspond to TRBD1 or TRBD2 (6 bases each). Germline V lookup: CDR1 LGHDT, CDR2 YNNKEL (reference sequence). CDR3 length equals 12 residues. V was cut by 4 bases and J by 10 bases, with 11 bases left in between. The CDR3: CASSPVGGEQFF. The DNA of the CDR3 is TGTGCCAGCAGCCCAGTGGGGGGCGAGCAGTTCTTC.